Listed below are T cell receptor beta chains from one sample, sequenced in a study of shared clonotypes between healthy human individuals. Libraries were prepared by immunoSEQ multiplex PCR; TCRdb keeps only in-frame clonotypes and omits some of them. The data show hundreds of thousands of clones, 95% seen once. What was sequenced was naive CD8+ T cells sorted from blood. The receptors here all came from a woman aged 25 to 39 in good health. The conserved cysteine and the conserved F or W are not part of the CDR3 here. Fields, in order: V gene, J gene, CDR3 protein.

v_call: TRBV19
j_call: TRBJ1-5
cdr3_aa: ATLGPVDQPQH

v_call: TRBV29-1
j_call: TRBJ2-2
cdr3_aa: SVEVGFNTGELF

v_call: TRBV4-2
j_call: TRBJ2-2
cdr3_aa: ASSNRLAGGDTGELF

v_call: TRBV4-1
j_call: TRBJ1-1
cdr3_aa: ASSTVGGNTEAF

v_call: TRBV29-1
j_call: TRBJ2-2
cdr3_aa: SVLGTSGTDTGELF

v_call: TRBV25-1
j_call: TRBJ1-2
cdr3_aa: ASSGPSGGFGYT

v_call: TRBV28
j_call: TRBJ1-6
cdr3_aa: ASSSPQEWFRAGNSPLH

v_call: TRBV27
j_call: TRBJ2-1
cdr3_aa: ASSFAFEGVNEQF

v_call: TRBV27
j_call: TRBJ2-7
cdr3_aa: ASSPSDSYEQY

v_call: TRBV19
j_call: TRBJ2-5
cdr3_aa: ASSIGTLQETQY

v_call: TRBV5-4
j_call: TRBJ1-4
cdr3_aa: ASSFIPAHNEKLF

v_call: TRBV30
j_call: TRBJ1-1
cdr3_aa: AWGDDRWNTEAF

v_call: TRBV4-1
j_call: TRBJ2-7
cdr3_aa: ASSAGTGTTYEQY

v_call: TRBV6-1
j_call: TRBJ2-1
cdr3_aa: ASRLLGAGYNEQF

v_call: TRBV7-9
j_call: TRBJ2-7
cdr3_aa: ASSRALAGGSDEQY

v_call: TRBV10-3
j_call: TRBJ2-2
cdr3_aa: AISEGSTEPTNTGELF